This T cell receptor beta chain was sequenced during a study of cytomegalovirus exposure and HLA in healthy donors. Whole-study findings and limits: TCR sequences were mostly rare, though some public TCRs occurred in many donors. Later analysis reportedly placed an Asian-associated ancestry cluster below the roughly 700-donor mean in N-insertions.

Worth noting for this clone: The antigen is unknown.

Primers included in the PCR were 60 Vbeta and 13 Jbeta primers. The assay was immunoSEQ multiplex PCR, and TCRdb's table has in-frame clones only and misses some. Of around 190,000 clones in the sample, around 82% are singletons; the top ten hold less than 3.5%. V was clipped by 7 bases and J by 1 base; unmatched bases: 17. Germline CDR1 LGHNT, CDR2 FRNRAP. CDR3 length: 18 residues. V and J are TRBV12-5 and TRBJ2-3; TRBD2 aligns across 7 bases. This receptor was identified in a woman in her twenties or thirties in good health and CMV-seronegative. Specimen: PBMCs. CDR3 region: CASATVRSSGEGTDTQYF. CDR3 nucleotides: TGTGCTAGTGCCACAGTTCGCTCGAGCGGGGAGGGCACAGATACGCAGTATTTT.